This T cell receptor beta chain derives from a study of blood T cell repertoires in COVID-19. Study details: Sites in the United States, Italy and Spain provided acute and convalescent COVID-19 samples.

Clinical history as reported by participants underpinned cohort assignment. The method was immunoSEQ multiplex PCR; TCRdb's version includes in-frame clones alone and lacks a portion of them. This table has about 240,000 clones, roughly 85% appearing once. Sequencing was carried out using PBMCs or T cells enriched from blood (not recorded which). The sequence was collected from a woman aged 40 to 50 who had been exposed to COVID-19.

The CDR3 region is CAIADRDRGVETQYF. The DNA for the CDR3 is TGTGCCATCGCCGATCGGGACAGGGGTGTAGAGACCCAGTACTTC. The V gene is TRBV15, the J gene TRBJ2-5, with TRBD1 matching over 10 bases. V gave up 10 bases and J gave up 4 bases; unmatched junction bases: 12. CDR1 is LNHNV and CDR2 is YYDKDF in the germline V gene (reference sequence). This CDR3 is built from 15 residues.